A single sample gave rise to the 27 T cell receptor beta chains below, sequenced in a study of blood T cells in healthy people across ages. The second PCR ran about 6 to 11 cycles with a sample-barcoded 5' primer and J-beta primers. TCRdb ran MiXCR on the 5' RACE reads and lists one entry per CDR3 protein. The table includes roughly 1.9 million distinct CDR3 sequences, roughly two fifths detected once. The sample consisted of blood. These receptors were obtained from a human donor in good health.

V usage is TRBV6-6 and J usage is TRBJ2-5, with TRBD1 as a possible D gene (5 bases). The DNA end is a closer match to TRBJ2-7, so the J assignment may be wrong. The V gene's germline CDR1 is MNHNY and CDR2 SVGAGI (reference sequence). CDR3 length: 14 amino acids. CDR3 protein: CASSYGQGRREQYF. As DNA, the CDR3 is TGTGCCAGCAGTTACGGGCAGGGAAGGCGCGAGCAGTACTTC.

The sample holds a few counts of this clonotype. The rearrangement uses TRBV12-3 or TRBV12-4 and TRBJ2-1; D uncertain. V was cut by 6 bases and J by 6 bases, with 21 bases left in between. The CDR3 runs 16 residues. The CDR3 DNA is TGTGCCAGCAGCCCGTTTTCCCGCTCGGGCGGCAATGAGCAGTTCTTC. Amino acid sequence: CASSPFSRSGGNEQFF.

This chain connects TRBV7-9 to TRBJ2-7; 12 bases agree with TRBD2. There are 15 residues in the CDR3. Germline CDR1 and CDR2: SEHNR and FQNEAQ (reference sequence). With 5 bases clipped from V and 5 bases from J, the junction kept 7 bases outside the gene matches. Here the CDR3 DNA reads TGTGCCAGCAGCCGTGGACTAGCGGGGTCCCACGAGCAGTACTTC. Its protein is CASSRGLAGSHEQYF. The full variable domain, with the rest looked up from reference TRBV7-9 and TRBJ2-7, is DTGVSQNPRHKITKRGQNVTFRCDPISEHNRLYWYRQTLGQGPEFLTYFQNEAQLEKSRLLSDRFSAERPKGSFSTLEIQRTEQGDSAMYLCASSRGLAGSHEQYFGPGTRLTVT.

The gene calls are TRBV20-1 and TRBJ2-7; D unclear. Germline values: CDR1 DFQATT, CDR2 SNEGSKA (reference sequence). The CDR3 is 13 amino acids. V lost 1 base to trimming and J lost 1 base, with 8 bases between them. The CDR3 region has the DNA TGCAGTGCTAGAGGTTGGGATTCCTACGAGCAGTACTTC. It translates to CSARGWDSYEQYF.

This chain connects TRBV5-1 to TRBJ2-6; perhaps D is TRBD1 or TRBD2 (6 bases each). V lost 6 bases and J lost 2, with 18 bases in between. Germline CDR1 SGHRS, CDR2 YFSETQ. CDR3 length equals 17 residues. CDR3 in amino acids: CASIGGTSYPGANVLTF. The CDR3 region has the DNA TGCGCCAGCATAGGGGGGACATCGTACCCTGGGGCCAACGTCCTGACTTTC.

The chain has TRBV4-3 and TRBJ2-5; D is undetermined. The germline V and J ends were trimmed by 3 bases and 1 base, with 6 bases remaining between them. The length of the CDR3 is 13 residues. Germline CDR1 reads LGHNA; CDR2 reads YSLEER. CDR3 sequence reads: CASSHLSQETQYF. CDR3 coding DNA: TGCGCCAGCAGCCACCTGTCCCAAGAGACCCAGTACTTC.

There are a few counts of this clonotype. The chain employs TRBV7-9 and TRBJ2-1; 7 nucleotides align to TRBD2. Germline values: CDR1 SEHNR, CDR2 FQNEAQ (reference sequence). The CDR3 totals 15 residues. Trimming removed 4 bases from V and 4 bases from J; junction bases left unmatched: 7. As DNA, the CDR3 is TGTGCCAGCAGCTACAGCGGGGCTTCGTACAATGAGCAGTTCTTC. Protein product: CASSYSGASYNEQFF.

The V call is TRBV28, the J call TRBJ1-5; 9 bases are shared with TRBD1. Germline V gives CDR1 MDHEN, CDR2 SYDVKM. The V and J ends lost 3 bases and 2 bases, in that order; junction bases with no gene match: 14. The CDR3 covers 19 residues. The CDR3: CASSLLAGQGTHGNQPQHF. The CDR3 DNA is TGTGCCAGCAGTTTGTTGGCGGGACAGGGAACGCATGGCAATCAGCCCCAGCATTTT.

This clonotype was observed a few times. Being one base from a much bigger clone, this may be a read error. The chain recombines TRBV7-2 with TRBJ2-7; TRBD2 agrees at 10 bases. This CDR3 has 15 residues. CDR1 is SGHTA and CDR2 is FQGNSA in the germline V gene. The CDR3: CARSLAGGPLDEQYF. The CDR3 bases are TGTGCCCGCAGCTTAGCGGGGGGCCCTTTAGACGAGCAGTACTTC.

This clonotype was found a few times. The chain uses TRBV7-9 and TRBJ1-1, with D possibly matching TRBD1 (5 bases). The germline V gene encodes CDR1 SEHNR and CDR2 FQNEAQ (reference sequence). The CDR3 consists of 16 residues. Between the trimmed V and J ends, which lost 4 bases and 0 bases, there was a span of 15 bases. For the CDR3, the DNA is TGTGCCAGCAGCTCATGGGGGGGTGGACTGAACACTGAAGCTTTCTTT. Translating gives CASSSWGGGLNTEAFF.

V usage is TRBV12-3 or TRBV12-4 and J usage is TRBJ2-7, with 8 bases aligning to TRBD2. The CDR3 has 14 amino acids. V trimming: 3 bases; J trimming: 1 base; junction bases outside the gene matches: 2. CDR3: CASSFERESYEQYF. CDR3 DNA: TGTGCCAGCAGTTTCGAGCGGGAGTCCTACGAGCAGTACTTC.

The rearrangement joins TRBV3-1 to TRBJ2-1; D is possibly TRBD1 (6 bases). There are 11 residues in the CDR3. Germline CDR1 and CDR2: LGHDT and YNNKEL (reference sequence). Trimming shortened V by 4 bases and J by 12 bases, and 10 bases separated the two germline ends. CDR3 coding DNA: TGTGCCAGCAGCCGTGGACAGCCGCAGTTCTTC. Its protein is CASSRGQPQFF.

J is TRBJ2-7 and V is TRBV9; possibly TRBD1 for D (7 bases). Deletions cut 0 bases from V and 3 bases from J, with 13 bases between. The CDR3 runs 15 residues. Germline V gene data show CDR1 as SGDLS and CDR2 as YYNGEE. DNA of the CDR3: TGTGCCAGCAGCGTAGGGTGGCAGGGGGGCTACGAGCAGTACTTC. Its translation is CASSVGWQGGYEQYF.

The genes are TRBV5-1 and TRBJ2-6; 9 bases are shared with TRBD1. J lost 4 bases, V lost 7 bases, and 6 bases had no gene match. This CDR3 is built from 15 residues. Germline V lookup: CDR1 SGHRS, CDR2 YFSETQ. The chain's CDR3 is CASGTGTWGANVLTF. Written as DNA, the CDR3 is TGCGCCAGCGGGACAGGGACATGGGGGGCCAACGTCCTGACTTTC.

This clonotype was counted between two and nine times. CDR3 coding DNA: TGTGCCAGCTCACCAGCTTCAAGGGGCGGCTACACCTTC. It specifies CASSPASRGGYTF. V and J are TRBV18 and TRBJ1-2, with D perhaps matching TRBD1 (5 bases). Germline values: CDR1 KGHSH, CDR2 LQKENI. The CDR3 is made up of 13 amino acids. V shed 2 bases and J shed 8 bases, with 12 bases lying between them.

This clonotype was observed a few times. J is TRBJ2-7 and V is TRBV12-3 or TRBV12-4; 10 bases are shared with TRBD1. V dropped 5 bases and J dropped 4; count of bases not matched to a gene: 5. The CDR3 contains 14 residues. The CDR3 sequence: CASSRDRGRYEQYF. The CDR3 bases are TGTGCCAGCAGTCGGGACAGGGGTCGATACGAGCAGTACTTC.

This clonotype was observed a handful of times. V gene TRBV28 combines with J gene TRBJ2-7, with a weak D call TRBD1 (6 bases). V was shortened by 4 bases and J by 3 bases, with 16 bases between the two germline ends. Germline V gene lookup returns CDR1 MDHEN and CDR2 SYDVKM. There are 15 residues in the CDR3. The CDR3 DNA follows: TGTGCCAGCAGTTCCCATACGCTGGACAGCTACGAGCAGTACTTC. Amino acids: CASSSHTLDSYEQYF.

This clonotype was counted a few times. The rearrangement joins TRBV29-1 to TRBJ2-1; D is ambiguous. V was shortened by 4 bases and J by 6 bases, with 13 bases between the two germline ends. The CDR3 consists of 13 residues. Germline V gene data show CDR1 as SQVTM and CDR2 as ANQGSEA. CDR3 in DNA: TGCAGCGTTGTAGACCCCTTAAGCAATGAGCAGTTCTTC. It encodes CSVVDPLSNEQFF.

There are a few counts of this clonotype. This rearrangement joins TRBV7-2 to TRBJ2-7; D uncertain. The V gene lost 1 base and the J gene lost 3 bases, with 10 bases spanning the gap. Per the germline V gene, CDR1 is SGHTA and CDR2 is FQGNSA. The CDR3 sequence is 14 residues long. CDR3 loop: CASSLVLGIYEQYF. The CDR3 nucleotides are TGTGCCAGCAGCTTAGTGCTGGGGATCTACGAGCAGTACTTC.

The chain couples TRBV20-1 to TRBJ2-3; 8 nucleotides line up with TRBD2. The CDR3 is made up of 16 amino acids. In germline, CDR1 is DFQATT, CDR2 SNEGSKA (reference sequence). With V trimmed by 2 bases and J by 1 base, 8 bases remained unmatched. The CDR3 nucleotides read TGCAGTGCTAGATCCCTCGCGGGGGGAGGCACAGATACGCAGTATTTT. Translation gives CSARSLAGGGTDTQYF.

Here the CDR3 reads CASSVDGDSYNEQFF. CDR3 nucleotide sequence: TGTGCCAGCAGCGTAGATGGTGATAGCTACAATGAGCAGTTCTTC. This rearrangement joins TRBV9 to TRBJ2-1; D uncertain. Trimming took 0 bases from V and 3 from J, leaving 10 bases between them. The CDR3 totals 15 residues. Per the germline V gene, CDR1 is SGDLS and CDR2 is YYNGEE.

This clonotype was seen a single time. The chain employs TRBV6-1 and TRBJ2-5; either TRBD1 or TRBD2 may supply D (5 bases each). Trimming removed 7 bases at V and 1 base at J, with 19 bases between. Germline CDR1 is MNHNS and CDR2 is SASEGT. The CDR3 is made up of 16 amino acids. The CDR3 DNA is TGTGCCAGCATGAACGGATGTGGGACGGTCCAAGAGACCCAGTACTTC. Translated, it gives CASMNGCGTVQETQYF.

A single count supports this clonotype. J is TRBJ2-5 and V is TRBV7-2; 9 bases agree with TRBD1. Unmatched junction bases numbered 7, after V lost 3 bases and J lost 5 bases. CDR3 length: 15 residues. Germline-derived CDR1 and CDR2 are SGHTA and FQGNSA. CDR3 in amino acids: CASSFTTGGGETQYF. The CDR3 region has the DNA TGTGCCAGCAGCTTCACGACAGGGGGTGGTGAGACCCAGTACTTC.

This clonotype was picked up a small number of times. The rearrangement links TRBV4-1 to TRBJ1-1; TRBD1 aligns across 10 bases. Germline values: CDR1 MGHRA, CDR2 YSYEKL. The CDR3 has 17 residues. J was trimmed by 2 bases and V by 2 bases; bases with no gene match: 8. CDR3 sequence reads: CASSQSGTGEINTEAFF. The CDR3, as DNA: TGCGCCAGCAGCCAATCCGGGACAGGGGAAATCAACACTGAAGCTTTCTTT.

This clonotype was recorded a few times. A much more abundant neighbour one base away suggests this may be a read error. V and J are TRBV20-1 and TRBJ2-1; 7 nucleotides agree with TRBD2. The germline V gene has CDR1 DFQATT and CDR2 SNEGSKA (reference sequence). The CDR3 has 17 amino acids. J was trimmed by 2 bases and V by 0 bases; bases with no gene match: 10. DNA of the CDR3: TGCAGTGCTAGAGATCTAGTGGGGGGGAGGACCTACAATGAGCAGTTCTTC. Translation gives CSARDLVGGRTYNEQFF.

The J gene is TRBJ1-1, the V gene TRBV4-1; D perhaps matches TRBD1 (5 bases). CDR1 and CDR2 from the germline V gene are MGHRA and YSYEKL. The CDR3 loop spans 17 amino acids. V was clipped by 0 bases and J by 3 bases, with 17 bases between them. The CDR3 loop reads CASSQDRFRDDHTEAFF. Here the CDR3 DNA reads TGCGCCAGCAGCCAAGATCGGTTCAGGGACGATCACACTGAAGCTTTCTTT.

This clonotype was counted a few times. The rearrangement uses TRBV20-1 and TRBJ2-7, with a tentative D call TRBD2 (6 bases). The CDR3 runs 16 residues. The V end lost 0 bases, the J end lost 4 bases, and 19 bases lay between the germline ends. Germline CDR1 DFQATT, CDR2 SNEGSKA (reference sequence). The CDR3 protein is CSARDTGEEPFYEQYF. Here the CDR3 DNA reads TGCAGTGCTAGAGACACCGGGGAGGAGCCCTTTTACGAGCAGTACTTC.